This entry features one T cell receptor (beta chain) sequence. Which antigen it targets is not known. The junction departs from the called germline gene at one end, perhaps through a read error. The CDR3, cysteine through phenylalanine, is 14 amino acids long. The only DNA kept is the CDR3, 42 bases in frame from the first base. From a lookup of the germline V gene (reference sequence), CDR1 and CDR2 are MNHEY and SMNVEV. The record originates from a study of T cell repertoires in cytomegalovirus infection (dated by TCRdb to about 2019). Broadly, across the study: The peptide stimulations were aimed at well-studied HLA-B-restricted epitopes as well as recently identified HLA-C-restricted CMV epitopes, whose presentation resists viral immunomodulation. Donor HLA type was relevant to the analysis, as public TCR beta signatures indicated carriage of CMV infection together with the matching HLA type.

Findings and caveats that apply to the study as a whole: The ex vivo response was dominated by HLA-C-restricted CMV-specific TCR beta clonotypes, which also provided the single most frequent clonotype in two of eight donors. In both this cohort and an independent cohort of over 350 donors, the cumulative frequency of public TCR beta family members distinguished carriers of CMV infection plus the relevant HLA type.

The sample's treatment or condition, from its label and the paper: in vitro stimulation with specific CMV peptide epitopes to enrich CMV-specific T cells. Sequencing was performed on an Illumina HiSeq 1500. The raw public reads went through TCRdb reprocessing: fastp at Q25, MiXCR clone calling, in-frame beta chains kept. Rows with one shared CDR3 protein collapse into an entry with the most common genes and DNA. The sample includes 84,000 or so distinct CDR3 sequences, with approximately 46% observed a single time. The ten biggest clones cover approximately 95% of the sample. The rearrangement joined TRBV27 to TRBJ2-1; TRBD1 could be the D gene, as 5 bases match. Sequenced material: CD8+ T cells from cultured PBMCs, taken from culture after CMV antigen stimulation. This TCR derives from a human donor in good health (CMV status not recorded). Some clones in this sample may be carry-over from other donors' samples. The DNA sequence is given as TGTGCCAGCACCCTAGGGGTCCGGTGCAATGAGCACTTCTTC. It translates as CASTLGVRCNEHFF.